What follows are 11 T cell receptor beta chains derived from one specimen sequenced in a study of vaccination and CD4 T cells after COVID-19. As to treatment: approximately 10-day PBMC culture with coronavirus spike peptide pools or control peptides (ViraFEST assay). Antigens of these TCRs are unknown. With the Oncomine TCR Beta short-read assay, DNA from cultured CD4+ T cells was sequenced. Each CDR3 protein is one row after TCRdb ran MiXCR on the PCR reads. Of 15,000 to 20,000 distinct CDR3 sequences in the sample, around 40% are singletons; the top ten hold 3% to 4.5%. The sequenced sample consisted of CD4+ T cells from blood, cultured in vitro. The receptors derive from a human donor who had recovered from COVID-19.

The CDR3 reads CAWSVQGAGEVNEQFF. The DNA for the CDR3 is TGTGCCTGGAGTGTACAGGGGGCAGGGGAAGTGAATGAGCAGTTCTTC. The chain combines TRBV30 with TRBJ2-1; 9 positions agree with TRBD1. This CDR3 has 16 residues. Trimming took 0 bases from V and 7 from J; bases not matched to a gene: 10. Looked up from germline, CDR1 is GTSNPN and CDR2 is SVGIG (reference sequence).

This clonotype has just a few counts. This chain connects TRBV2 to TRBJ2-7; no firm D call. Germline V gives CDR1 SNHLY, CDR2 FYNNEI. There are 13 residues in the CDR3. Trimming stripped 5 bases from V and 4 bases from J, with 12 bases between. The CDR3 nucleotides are TGTGCCAGCAGTCCCAACTCAGAGTACGAGCAGTACTTC. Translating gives CASSPNSEYEQYF.

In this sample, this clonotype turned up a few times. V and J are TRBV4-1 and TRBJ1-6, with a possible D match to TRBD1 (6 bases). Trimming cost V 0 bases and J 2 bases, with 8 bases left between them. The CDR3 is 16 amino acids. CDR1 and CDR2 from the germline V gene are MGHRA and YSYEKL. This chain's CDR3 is CASSQEGGAYNSPLHF. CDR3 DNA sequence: TGCGCCAGCAGCCAAGAAGGGGGGGCCTATAATTCACCCCTCCACTTT.

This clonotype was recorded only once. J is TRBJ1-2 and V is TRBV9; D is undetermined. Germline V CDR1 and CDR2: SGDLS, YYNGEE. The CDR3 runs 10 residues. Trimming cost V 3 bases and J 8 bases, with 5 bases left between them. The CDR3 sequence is CASSGRGYTF. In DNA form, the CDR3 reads TGTGCCAGCAGCGGACGGGGCTACACCTTC. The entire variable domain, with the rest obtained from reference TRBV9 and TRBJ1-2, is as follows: DSGVTQTPKHLITATGQRVTLRCSPRSGDLSVYWYQQSLDQGLQFLIQYYNGEERAKGNILERFSAQQFPDLHSELNLSSLELGDSALYFCASSGRGYTFGSGTRLTVV.

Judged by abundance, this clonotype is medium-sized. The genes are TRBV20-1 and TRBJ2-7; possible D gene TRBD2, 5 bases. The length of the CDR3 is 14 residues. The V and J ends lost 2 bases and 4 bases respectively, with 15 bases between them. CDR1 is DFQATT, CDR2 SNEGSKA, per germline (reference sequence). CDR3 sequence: CSARMVDYLYEQYF. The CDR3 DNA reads TGCAGTGCTAGAATGGTCGACTATCTATACGAGCAGTACTTC.

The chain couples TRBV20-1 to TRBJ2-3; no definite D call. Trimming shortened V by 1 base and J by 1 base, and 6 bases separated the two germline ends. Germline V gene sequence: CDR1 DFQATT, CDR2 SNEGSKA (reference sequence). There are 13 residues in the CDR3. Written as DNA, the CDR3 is TGCAGTGCTAGAGGACCTGGCACAGATACGCAGTATTTT. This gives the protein CSARGPGTDTQYF.

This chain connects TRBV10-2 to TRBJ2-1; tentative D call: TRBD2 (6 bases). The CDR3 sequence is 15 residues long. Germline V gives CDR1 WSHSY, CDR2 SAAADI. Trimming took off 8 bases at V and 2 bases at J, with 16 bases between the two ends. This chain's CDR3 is CASRSGGTAYNEQFF. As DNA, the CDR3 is TGCGCCAGCCGCTCTGGCGGGACGGCCTACAATGAGCAGTTCTTC.

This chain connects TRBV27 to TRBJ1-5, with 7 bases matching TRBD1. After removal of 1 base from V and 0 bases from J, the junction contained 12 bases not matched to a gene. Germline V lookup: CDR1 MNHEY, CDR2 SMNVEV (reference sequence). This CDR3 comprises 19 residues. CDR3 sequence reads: CASSLLPRGPENSNQPQHF. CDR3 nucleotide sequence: TGTGCCAGCAGTTTATTGCCAAGGGGGCCGGAGAATAGCAATCAGCCCCAGCATTTT.

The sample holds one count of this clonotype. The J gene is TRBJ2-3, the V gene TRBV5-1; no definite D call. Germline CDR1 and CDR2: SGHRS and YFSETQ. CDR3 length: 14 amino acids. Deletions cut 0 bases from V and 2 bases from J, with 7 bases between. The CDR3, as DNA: TGCGCCAGCAGCTTGGCAGAATACACAGATACGCAGTATTTT. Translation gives CASSLAEYTDTQYF.

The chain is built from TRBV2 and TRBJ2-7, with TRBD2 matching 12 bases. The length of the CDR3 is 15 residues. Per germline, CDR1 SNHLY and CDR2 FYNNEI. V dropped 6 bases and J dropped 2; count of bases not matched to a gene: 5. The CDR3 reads CASSRLAGGPYEQYF. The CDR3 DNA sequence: TGTGCCAGCAGCAGGCTAGCGGGAGGGCCCTACGAGCAGTACTTC. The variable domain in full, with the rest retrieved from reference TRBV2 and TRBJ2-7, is EPEVTQTPSHQVTQMGQEVILRCVPISNHLYFYWYRQILGQKVEFLVSFYNNEISEKSEIFDDQFSVERPDGSNFTLKIRSTKLEDSAMYFCASSRLAGGPYEQYFGPGTRLTVT.

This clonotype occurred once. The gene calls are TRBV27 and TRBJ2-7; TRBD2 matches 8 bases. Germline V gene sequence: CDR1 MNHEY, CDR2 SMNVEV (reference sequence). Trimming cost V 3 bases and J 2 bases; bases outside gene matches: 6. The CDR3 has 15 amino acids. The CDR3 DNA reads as TGTGCCAGCAGTTTGGTAGCGGGACAAACCTACGAGCAGTACTTC. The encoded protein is CASSLVAGQTYEQYF.